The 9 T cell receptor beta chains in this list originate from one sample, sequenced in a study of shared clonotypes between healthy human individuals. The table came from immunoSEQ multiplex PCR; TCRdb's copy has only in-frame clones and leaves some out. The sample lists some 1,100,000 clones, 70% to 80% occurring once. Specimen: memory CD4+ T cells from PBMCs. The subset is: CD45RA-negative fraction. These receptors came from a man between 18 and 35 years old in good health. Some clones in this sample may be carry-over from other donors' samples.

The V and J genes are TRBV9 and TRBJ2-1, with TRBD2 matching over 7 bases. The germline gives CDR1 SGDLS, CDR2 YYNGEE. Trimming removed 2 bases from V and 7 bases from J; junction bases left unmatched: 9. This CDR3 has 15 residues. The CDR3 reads CASSVPTSPRNEQFF. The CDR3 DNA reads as TGTGCCAGCAGCGTCCCGACTAGCCCCAGGAATGAGCAGTTCTTC.

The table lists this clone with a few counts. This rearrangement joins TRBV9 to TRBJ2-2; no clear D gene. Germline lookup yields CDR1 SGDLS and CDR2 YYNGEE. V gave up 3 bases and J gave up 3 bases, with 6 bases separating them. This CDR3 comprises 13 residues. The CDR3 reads CASSAIYTGELFF. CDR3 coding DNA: TGTGCCAGCAGCGCAATATACACCGGGGAGCTGTTTTTT.

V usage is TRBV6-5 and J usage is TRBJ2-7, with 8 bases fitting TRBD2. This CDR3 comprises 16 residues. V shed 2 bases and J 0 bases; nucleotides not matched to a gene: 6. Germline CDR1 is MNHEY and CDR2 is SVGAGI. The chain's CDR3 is CASSYPLAGGSYEQYF. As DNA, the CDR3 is TGTGCCAGCAGTTACCCCCTAGCGGGTGGCTCCTACGAGCAGTACTTC.

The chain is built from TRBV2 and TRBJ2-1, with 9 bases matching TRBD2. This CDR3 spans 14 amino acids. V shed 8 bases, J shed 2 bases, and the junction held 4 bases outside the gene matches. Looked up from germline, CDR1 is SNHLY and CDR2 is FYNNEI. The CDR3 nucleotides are TGTGCCAGCGGGCGGGAGGGCCCCTACAATGAGCAGTTCTTC. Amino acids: CASGREGPYNEQFF.

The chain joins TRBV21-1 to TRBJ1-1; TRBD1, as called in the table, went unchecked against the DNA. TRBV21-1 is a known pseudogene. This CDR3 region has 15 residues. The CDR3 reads CASSKGRGREIGAFF. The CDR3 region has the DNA TGTGCCAGCAGCAAAGGAAGGGGGCGAGAAATAGGAGCTTTCTTT.

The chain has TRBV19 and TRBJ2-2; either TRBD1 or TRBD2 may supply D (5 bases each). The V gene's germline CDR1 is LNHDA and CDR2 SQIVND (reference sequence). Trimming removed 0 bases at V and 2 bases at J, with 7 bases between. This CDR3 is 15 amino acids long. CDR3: CASSIDGTNTGELFF. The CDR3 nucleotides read TGTGCCAGTAGTATAGACGGGACCAACACCGGGGAGCTGTTTTTT.

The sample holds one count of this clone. CDR3 sequence: CASSGTGKEKLFF. The CDR3 nucleotides are TGTGCCAGCAGTGGTACAGGGAAGGAAAAACTGTTTTTT. The chain joins TRBV6-1 to TRBJ1-4, with D tentatively TRBD1 (6 bases). CDR3 length: 13 amino acids. Germline CDR1 reads MNHNS; CDR2 reads SASEGT. V lost 4 bases, J lost 8 bases, and 11 bases lay in between.

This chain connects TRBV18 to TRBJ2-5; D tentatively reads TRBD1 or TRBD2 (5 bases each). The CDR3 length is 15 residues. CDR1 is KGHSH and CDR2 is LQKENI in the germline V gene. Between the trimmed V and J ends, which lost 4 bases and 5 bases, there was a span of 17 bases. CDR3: CASSRKERRDETQYF. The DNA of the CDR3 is TGTGCCAGCTCACGGAAAGAACGCAGGGACGAGACCCAGTACTTC. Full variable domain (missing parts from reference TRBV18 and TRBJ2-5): NAGVMQNPRHLVRRRGQEARLRCSPMKGHSHVYWYRQLPEEGLKFMVYLQKENIIDESGMPKERFSAEFPKEGPSILRIQQVVRGDSAAYFCASSRKERRDETQYFGPGTRLLVL.

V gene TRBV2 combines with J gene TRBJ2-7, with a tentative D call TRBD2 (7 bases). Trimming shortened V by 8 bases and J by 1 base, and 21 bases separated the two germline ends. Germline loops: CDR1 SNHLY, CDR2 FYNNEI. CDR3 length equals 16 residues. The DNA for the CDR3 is TGTGCCAGCCGTGGTGGGGGCGGCGGGAGTTCCTACGAGCAGTACTTC. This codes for CASRGGGGGSSYEQYF.